What follows describes a single T cell receptor beta chain. The junction had 2 bases not matched to a gene; V was cut back by 5 bases and J by 2 bases. The CDR3 spans 15 residues. Germline V lookup: CDR1 LGHNT, CDR2 FRNRAP. This specimen belongs to a study of T cell changes during pregnancy in multiple sclerosis. Clones were sequenced by immunoSEQ multiplex PCR, and TCRdb holds only the in-frame ones, with some missing. The sample lists 93,000 or so clones; around 93% were seen once. Sequences were derived from peripheral blood, sampled before pregnancy. The chain uses TRBV12-5 and TRBJ2-5; 13 bases agree with TRBD2. This clonotype was obtained from a female donor with multiple sclerosis, enrolled in a pregnancy study. CDR3: CASGPGLAGQETQYF. The CDR3 DNA follows: TGTGCTAGTGGTCCGGGACTAGCGGGACAAGAGACCCAGTACTTC.